The T cell receptor beta chain under discussion was sequenced for a study of T cells after yellow fever vaccination (dated by TCRdb to about 2019). At the level of the whole study: The SMART-Seq v4 Ultra Low Input RNA kit was used to prepare libraries from fractions with low cell numbers. Two healthy male donors made up the cohort, one aged 18 to 29 years and the other aged 30 to 40 years. To follow T-cell clones before and after primary and booster YFV17D yellow fever vaccination, bulk TCR alpha and beta repertoires were sequenced over time. Blood samples were taken at several timepoints before and after primary and secondary immunization, and bulk PBMC replicates and cell subsets were isolated. The paper as a whole reports these results and caveats: After the booster, most of the clones that had expanded following primary vaccination were detected again (roughly 97% of CD4 and around 88% of CD8), which suggests that memory was broadly maintained. The study included only two donors, which limits how far the findings can be generalized. A small share of clonotypes was detected in both CD4 and CD8 compartments, with the overlap likely arising from convergent recombination. Compared with the primary T-cell response, the secondary T-cell response was faster but weaker, reaching its peak on day 5 rather than on day 15. Computational filtering was needed because FACS-sorted repertoires could contain abundant contaminating clonotypes from the bulk population.

Taken from the germline V gene, the CDR1 and CDR2 loops are ENHRY and SYGVKD. V is cut back by 2 bases and J by 4 bases, with 5 bases in the junction unmatched. From the cysteine through the phenylalanine, the CDR3 covers 15 amino acids. Just the 45-base CDR3 DNA is kept, in frame starting at base 1. The treatment or condition label on this specimen signifies: live attenuated yellow fever vaccine strain. Two biological replicates of bulk PBMCs were collected at each blood-draw timepoint. A standard Ficoll-Paque protocol was used to isolate PBMCs from peripheral blood. TriZol was used to extract RNA from bulk PBMCs, CD4 and CD8 fractions, and dextramer-positive and dextramer-negative fractions. The listed sequencing device is Illumina NovaSeq 6000. TCR cDNA was synthesized by 5'RACE template switching, which introduced a universal primer site and unique molecular identifiers. cDNA synthesis was primed from both the TCR alpha and TCR beta constant segments. Library amplification involved two PCR steps, and the second step added sample barcodes and sequencing adapters. Sequencing of libraries was done on Illumina HiSeq 2500 (2x100 bp) or NovaSeq (2x150 bp). Turning to the authors' computational methods: MIGEC was used to demultiplex reads and collapse the reads into UMI consensus sequences, and MiXCR was used for V(D)J alignment. Using edgeR on replicate PBMC samples, clonotypes were called vaccine-responding if FDR was below 0.01 and the log2 fold change was above 5 up to day 15. Each bulk clonotype was labeled CD4 or CD8 based on which sequenced repertoire, CD4 or CD8, contained the clonotype at higher abundance. Starting from the raw public reads, TCRdb applied fastp trimming at Q25, assembled clones with MiXCR and retained in-frame beta chains. Identical CDR3 proteins give one entry, which carries the most common genes and DNA. These V and J calls derive from TCRdb rather than the authors' analysis. The sample includes 400,000 to 450,000 distinct CDR3 sequences, with approximately 18% observed a single time. The biggest ten clones account for around 17% of the sample.

This clonotype appeared a few times. Its antigen target is currently unknown. One base away there is no much larger clone; base qualities are not given. The rearrangement combines TRBV10-3 with TRBJ1-5; 7 bases in the junction line up with TRBD1. The sample in question was PBMCs, obtained before the yellow fever booster vaccination. The TCR was taken from a man in his late teens or twenties who received the YFV17D yellow fever vaccine. The DNA sequence is TGTGCCATCAGTGAGGGGACAGTTCCAAATCAGCCCCAGCATTTT. It specifies CAISEGTVPNQPQHF.